Sequencing of this TCR beta chain was carried out in a study of blood T cell repertoires in COVID-19. In the original processing: Amplification of reference gene primers provided the estimated nucleated cell counts. Clones were sequenced by immunoSEQ multiplex PCR, and TCRdb holds only the in-frame ones, with some missing. V, J and clone size are those of that table, while D and trimming were read from the DNA. The sample records around 300,000 clones, about nine tenths being singletons. Clinical history reported by participants formed the basis on which cohorts were assigned. V lost 6 bases and J 0 bases, leaving 15 bases between the germline ends. This CDR3 region has 16 residues.

Sample: PBMCs or T cells enriched from blood (not recorded which). This TCR was sampled from a woman aged 50 to 65 who had recovered from COVID-19. V usage is TRBV23-1 and J usage is TRBJ1-3; D call uncertain. TRBV23-1 is given ORF status, its function remaining uncertain. The CDR3 DNA is TGCGCCAGCAGCCCAATCGGCGGCAACTCTGGAAACACCATATATTTT. Residues: CASSPIGGNSGNTIYF.